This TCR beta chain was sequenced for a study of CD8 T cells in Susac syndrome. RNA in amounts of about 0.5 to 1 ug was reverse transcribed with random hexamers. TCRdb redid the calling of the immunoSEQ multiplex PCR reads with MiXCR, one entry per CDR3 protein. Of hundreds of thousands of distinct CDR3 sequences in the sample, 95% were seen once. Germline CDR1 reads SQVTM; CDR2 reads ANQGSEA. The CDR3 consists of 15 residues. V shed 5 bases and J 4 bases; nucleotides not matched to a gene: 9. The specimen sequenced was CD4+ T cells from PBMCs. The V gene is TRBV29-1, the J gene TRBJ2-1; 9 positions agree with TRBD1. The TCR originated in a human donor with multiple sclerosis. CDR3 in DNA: TGCAGCGTTCTCCTCGGGACAGGGATTTACAATGAGCAGTTCTTC. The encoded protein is CSVLLGTGIYNEQFF.